This TCR beta chain is drawn from a study of blood T cell repertoires in COVID-19. The assay was immunoSEQ multiplex PCR, and TCRdb's table has in-frame clones only and misses some. This table holds 200,000 or so clones, roughly 84% found once. The CDR3 extends over 17 amino acids. Trimming pared 4 bases from V and 3 bases from J, leaving 23 bases between. The V gene's germline CDR1 is SQVTM and CDR2 ANQGSEA. The receptor comes from a woman in her thirties or forties who had recovered from COVID-19. The specimen sequenced was peripheral blood. The chain joins TRBV29-1 to TRBJ2-3, with a weak D call TRBD2 (7 bases). CDR3 loop: CSVVVIYGKGGTDTQYF. CDR3 coding DNA: TGCAGCGTTGTGGTCATCTACGGGAAGGGGGGGACAGATACGCAGTATTTT.